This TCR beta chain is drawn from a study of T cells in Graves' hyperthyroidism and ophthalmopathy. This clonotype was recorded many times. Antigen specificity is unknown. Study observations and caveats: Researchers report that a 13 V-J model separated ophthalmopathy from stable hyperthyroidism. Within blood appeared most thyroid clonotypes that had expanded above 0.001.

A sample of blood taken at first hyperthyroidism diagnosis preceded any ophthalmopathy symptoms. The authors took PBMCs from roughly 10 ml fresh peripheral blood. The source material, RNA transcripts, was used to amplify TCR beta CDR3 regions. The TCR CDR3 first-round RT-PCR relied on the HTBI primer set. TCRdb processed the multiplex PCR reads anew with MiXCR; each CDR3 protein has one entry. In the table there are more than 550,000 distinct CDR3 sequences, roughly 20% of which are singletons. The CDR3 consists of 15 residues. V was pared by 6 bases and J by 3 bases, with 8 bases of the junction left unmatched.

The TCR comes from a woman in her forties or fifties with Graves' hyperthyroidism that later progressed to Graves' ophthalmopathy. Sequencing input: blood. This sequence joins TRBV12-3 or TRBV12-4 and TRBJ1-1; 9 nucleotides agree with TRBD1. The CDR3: CASRFRGTGYTEAFF. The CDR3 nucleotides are TGTGCCAGCAGATTTAGGGGGACAGGGTACACTGAAGCTTTCTTT.